This T cell receptor beta chain was sequenced during a study of blood T cell repertoires in COVID-19. The protocol was immunoSEQ multiplex PCR, while the TCRdb copy is restricted to in-frame clones and leaves out a portion. The sample lists 250,000 to 300,000 clones; around nine tenths were seen once. Germline V gene sequence: CDR1 LGHNA, CDR2 YSLEER. The CDR3 covers 17 residues. The V and J ends lost 0 bases and 5 bases, in that order; junction bases with no gene match: 11. Self-reported history from a screening survey and questionnaire set each donor's cohort. The sequenced material came from PBMCs or T cells enriched from blood (not recorded which). The TCR was taken from a woman in her 30s who had recovered from COVID-19. The chain combines TRBV4-3 with TRBJ2-7; TRBD2 matches 9 bases. The CDR3, as DNA: TGCGCCAGCAGCCAAGATCGGCTTGCGGGAGGGCAGGACGAGCAGTACTTC. This encodes CASSQDRLAGGQDEQYF.